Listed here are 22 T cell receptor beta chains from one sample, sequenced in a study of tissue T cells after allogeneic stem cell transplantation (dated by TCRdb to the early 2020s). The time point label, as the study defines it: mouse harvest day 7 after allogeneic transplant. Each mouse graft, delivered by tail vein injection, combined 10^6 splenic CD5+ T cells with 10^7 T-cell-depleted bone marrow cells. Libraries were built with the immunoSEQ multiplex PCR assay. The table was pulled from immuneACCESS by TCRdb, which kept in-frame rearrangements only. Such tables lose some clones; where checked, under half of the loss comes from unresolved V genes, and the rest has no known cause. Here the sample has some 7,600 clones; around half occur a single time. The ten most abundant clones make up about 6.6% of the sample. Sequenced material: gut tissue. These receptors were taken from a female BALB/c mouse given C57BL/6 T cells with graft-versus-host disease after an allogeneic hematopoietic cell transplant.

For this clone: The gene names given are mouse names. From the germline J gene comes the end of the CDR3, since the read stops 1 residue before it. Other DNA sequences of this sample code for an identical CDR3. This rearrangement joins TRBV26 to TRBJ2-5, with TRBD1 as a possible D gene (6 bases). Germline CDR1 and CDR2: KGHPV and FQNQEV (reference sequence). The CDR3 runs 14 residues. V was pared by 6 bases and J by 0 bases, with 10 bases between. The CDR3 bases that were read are TGTGCCAGCAGCCGGACAGTTAACCAAGACACCCAGTAC. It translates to CASSRTVNQDTQY. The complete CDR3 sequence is CASSRTVNQDTQYF.

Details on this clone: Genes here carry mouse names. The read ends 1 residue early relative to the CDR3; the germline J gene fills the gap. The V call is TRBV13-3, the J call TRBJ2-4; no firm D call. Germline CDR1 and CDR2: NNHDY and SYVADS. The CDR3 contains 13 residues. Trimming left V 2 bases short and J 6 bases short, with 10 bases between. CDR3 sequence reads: CASSERGTNTLYF. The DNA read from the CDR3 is TGTGCCAGCAGTGAACGGGGAACCAACACCTTGTAC.

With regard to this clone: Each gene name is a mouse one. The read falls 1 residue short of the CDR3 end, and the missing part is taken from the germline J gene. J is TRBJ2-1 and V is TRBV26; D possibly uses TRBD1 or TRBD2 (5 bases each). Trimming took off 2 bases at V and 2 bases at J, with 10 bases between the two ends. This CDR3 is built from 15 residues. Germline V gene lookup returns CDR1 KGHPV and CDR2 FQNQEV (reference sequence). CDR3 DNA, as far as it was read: TGTGCCAGCAGTCTGGGGGGAGGATACTATGCTGAGCAGTTC. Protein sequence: CASSLGGGYYAEQF. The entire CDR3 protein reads CASSLGGGYYAEQFF.

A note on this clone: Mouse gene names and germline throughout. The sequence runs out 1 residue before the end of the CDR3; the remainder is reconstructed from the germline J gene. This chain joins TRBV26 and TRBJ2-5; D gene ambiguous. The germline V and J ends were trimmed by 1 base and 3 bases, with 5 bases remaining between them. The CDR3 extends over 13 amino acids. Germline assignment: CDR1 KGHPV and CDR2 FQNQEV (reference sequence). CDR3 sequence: CASSLLEQDTQYF. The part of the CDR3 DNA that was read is TGTGCCAGCAGTCTGTTGGAGCAAGACACCCAGTAC.

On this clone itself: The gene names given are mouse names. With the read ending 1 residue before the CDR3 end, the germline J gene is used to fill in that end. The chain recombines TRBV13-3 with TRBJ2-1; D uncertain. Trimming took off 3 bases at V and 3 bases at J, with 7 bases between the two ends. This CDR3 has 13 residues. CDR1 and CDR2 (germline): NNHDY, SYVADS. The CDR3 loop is CASSGNIYAEQFF. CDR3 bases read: TGTGCCAGCAGTGGGAACATCTATGCTGAGCAGTTC.

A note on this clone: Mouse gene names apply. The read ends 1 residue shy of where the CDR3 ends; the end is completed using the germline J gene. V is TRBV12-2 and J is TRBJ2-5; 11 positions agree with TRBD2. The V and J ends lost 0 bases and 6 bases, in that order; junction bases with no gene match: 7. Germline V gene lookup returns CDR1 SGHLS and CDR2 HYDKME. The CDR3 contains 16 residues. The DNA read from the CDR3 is TGTGCCAGCTCTCTCGAACTGGGGGGGCGCGGGGACACCCAGTAC. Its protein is CASSLELGGRGDTQY. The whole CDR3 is CASSLELGGRGDTQYF.

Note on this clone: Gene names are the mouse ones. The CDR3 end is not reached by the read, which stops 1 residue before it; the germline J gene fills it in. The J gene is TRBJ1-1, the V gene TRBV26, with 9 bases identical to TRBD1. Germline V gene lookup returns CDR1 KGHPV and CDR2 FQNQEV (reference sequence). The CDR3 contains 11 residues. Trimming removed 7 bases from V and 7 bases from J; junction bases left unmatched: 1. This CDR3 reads CASNRGQEVFF. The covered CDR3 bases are TGTGCCAGCAACAGGGGGCAAGAAGTCTTC.

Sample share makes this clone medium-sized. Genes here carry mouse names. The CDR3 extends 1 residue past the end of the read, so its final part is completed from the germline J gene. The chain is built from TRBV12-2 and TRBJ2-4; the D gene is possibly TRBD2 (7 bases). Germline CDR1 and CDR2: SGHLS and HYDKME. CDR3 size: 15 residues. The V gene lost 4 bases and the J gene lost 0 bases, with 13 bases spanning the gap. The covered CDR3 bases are TGTGCCAGCTCCCCCTGGGGGCCTAGTCAAAACACCTTGTAC. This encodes CASSPWGPSQNTLY. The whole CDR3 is CASSPWGPSQNTLYF.

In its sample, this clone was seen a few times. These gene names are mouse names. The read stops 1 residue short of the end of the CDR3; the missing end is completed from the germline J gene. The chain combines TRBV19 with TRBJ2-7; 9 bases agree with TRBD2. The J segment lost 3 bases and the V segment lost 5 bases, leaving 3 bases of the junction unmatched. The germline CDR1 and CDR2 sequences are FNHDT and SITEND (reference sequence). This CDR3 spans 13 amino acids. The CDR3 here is CASRRLGDYEQYF. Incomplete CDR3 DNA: TGTGCCAGCAGAAGACTGGGGGACTATGAACAGTAC.

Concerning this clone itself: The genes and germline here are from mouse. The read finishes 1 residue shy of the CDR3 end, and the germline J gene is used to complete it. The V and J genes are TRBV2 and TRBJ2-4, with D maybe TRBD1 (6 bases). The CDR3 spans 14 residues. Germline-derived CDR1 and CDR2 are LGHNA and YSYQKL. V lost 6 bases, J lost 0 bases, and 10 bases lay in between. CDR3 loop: CASSLGQSQNTLYF. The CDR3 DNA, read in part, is TGTGCCAGCAGTCTAGGACAGAGTCAAAACACCTTGTAC.

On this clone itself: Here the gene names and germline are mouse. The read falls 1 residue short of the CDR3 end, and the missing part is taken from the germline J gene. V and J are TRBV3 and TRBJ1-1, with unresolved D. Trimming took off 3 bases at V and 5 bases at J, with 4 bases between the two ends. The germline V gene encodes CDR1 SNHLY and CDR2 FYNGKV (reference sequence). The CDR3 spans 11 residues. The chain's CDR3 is CASSFPTEVFF. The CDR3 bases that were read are TGTGCCAGCAGCTTTCCAACAGAAGTCTTC.

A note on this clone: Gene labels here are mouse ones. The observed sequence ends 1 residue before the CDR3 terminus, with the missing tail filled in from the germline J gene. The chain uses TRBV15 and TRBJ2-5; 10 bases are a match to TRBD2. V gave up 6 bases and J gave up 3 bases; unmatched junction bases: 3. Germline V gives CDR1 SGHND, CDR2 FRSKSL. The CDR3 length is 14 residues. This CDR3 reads CASSRDWGQDTQYF. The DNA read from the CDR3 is TGTGCCAGCAGCCGGGACTGGGGTCAAGACACCCAGTAC.

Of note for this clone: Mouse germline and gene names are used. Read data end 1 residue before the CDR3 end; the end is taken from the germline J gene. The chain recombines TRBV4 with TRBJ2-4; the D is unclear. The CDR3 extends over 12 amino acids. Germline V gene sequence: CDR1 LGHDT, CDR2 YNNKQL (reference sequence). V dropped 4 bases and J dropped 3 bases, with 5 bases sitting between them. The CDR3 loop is CASSLGQNTLYF. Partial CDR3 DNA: TGTGCCAGCAGCTTGGGACAAAACACCTTGTAC.

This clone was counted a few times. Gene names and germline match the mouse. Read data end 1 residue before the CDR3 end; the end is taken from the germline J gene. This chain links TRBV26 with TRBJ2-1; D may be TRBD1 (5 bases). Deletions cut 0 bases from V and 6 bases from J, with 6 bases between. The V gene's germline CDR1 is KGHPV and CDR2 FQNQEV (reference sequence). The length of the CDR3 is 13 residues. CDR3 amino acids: CASSLSRGAEQFF. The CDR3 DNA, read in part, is TGTGCCAGCAGTCTGTCGAGGGGTGCTGAGCAGTTC.

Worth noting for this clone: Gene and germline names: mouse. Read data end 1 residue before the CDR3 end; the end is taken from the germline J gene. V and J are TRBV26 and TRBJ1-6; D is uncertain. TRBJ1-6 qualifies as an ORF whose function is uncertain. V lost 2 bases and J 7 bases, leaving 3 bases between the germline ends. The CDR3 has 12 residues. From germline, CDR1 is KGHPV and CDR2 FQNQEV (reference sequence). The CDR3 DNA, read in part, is TGTGCCAGCAGTCTGAAGAATTCGCCCCTCTAC. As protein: CASSLKNSPLY. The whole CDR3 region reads CASSLKNSPLYF.

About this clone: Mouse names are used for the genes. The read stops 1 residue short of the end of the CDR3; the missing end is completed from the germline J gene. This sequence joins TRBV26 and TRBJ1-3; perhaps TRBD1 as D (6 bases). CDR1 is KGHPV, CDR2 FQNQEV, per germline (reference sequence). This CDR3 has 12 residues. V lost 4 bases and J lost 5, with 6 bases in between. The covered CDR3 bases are TGTGCCAGCAGTCGGGACAGAAATACGCTCTAT. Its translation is CASSRDRNTLY. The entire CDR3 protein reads CASSRDRNTLYF.

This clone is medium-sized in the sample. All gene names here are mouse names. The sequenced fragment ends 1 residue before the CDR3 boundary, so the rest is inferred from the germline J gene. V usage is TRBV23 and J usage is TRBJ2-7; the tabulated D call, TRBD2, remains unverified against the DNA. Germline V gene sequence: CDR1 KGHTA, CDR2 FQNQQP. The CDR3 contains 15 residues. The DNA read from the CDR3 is TGCTCCAGCAGTCAATCGGCTGGGGGGGGATATGAACAGTAC. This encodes CSSSQSAGGGYEQY. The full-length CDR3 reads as CSSSQSAGGGYEQYF.

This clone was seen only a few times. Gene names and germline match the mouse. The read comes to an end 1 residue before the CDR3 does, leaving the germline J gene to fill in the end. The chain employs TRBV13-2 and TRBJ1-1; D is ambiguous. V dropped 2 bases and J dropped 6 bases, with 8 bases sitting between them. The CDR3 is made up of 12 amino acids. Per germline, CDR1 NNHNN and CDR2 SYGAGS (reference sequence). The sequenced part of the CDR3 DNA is TGTGCCAGCGGTGACCGGGTTCCAGAAGTCTTC. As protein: CASGDRVPEVF. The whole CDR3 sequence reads CASGDRVPEVFF.

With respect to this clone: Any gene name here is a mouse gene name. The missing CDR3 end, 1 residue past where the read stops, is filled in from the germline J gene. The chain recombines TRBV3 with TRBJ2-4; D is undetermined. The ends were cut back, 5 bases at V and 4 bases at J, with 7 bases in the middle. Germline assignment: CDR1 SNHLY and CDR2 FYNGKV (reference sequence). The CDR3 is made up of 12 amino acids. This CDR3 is CASSASKNTLYF. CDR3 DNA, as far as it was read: TGTGCCAGCAGCGCCTCAAAAAACACCTTGTAC.

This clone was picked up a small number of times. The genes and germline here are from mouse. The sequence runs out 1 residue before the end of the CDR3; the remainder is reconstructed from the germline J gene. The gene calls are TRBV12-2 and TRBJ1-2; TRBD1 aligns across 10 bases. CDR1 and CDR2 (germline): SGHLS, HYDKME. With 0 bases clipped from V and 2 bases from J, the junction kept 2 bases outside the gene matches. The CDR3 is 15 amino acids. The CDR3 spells CASSLETGGNSDYTF. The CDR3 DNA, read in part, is TGTGCCAGCTCTCTCGAGACAGGGGGCAACTCCGACTACACC.

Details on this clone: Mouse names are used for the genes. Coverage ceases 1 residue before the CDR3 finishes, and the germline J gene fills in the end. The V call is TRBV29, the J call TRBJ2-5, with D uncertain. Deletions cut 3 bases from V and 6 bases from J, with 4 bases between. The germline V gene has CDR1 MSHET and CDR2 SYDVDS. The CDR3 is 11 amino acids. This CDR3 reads CASSFFDTQYF. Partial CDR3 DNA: TGTGCTAGCAGTTTCTTCGACACCCAGTAC.

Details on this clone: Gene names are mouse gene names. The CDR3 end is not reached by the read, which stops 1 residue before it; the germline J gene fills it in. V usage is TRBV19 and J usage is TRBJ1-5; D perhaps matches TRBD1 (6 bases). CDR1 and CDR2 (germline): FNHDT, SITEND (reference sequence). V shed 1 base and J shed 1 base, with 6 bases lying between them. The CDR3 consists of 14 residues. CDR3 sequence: CASSIRGNNQAPLF. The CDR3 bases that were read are TGTGCCAGCAGTATAAGGGGGAACAACCAGGCTCCGCTT.